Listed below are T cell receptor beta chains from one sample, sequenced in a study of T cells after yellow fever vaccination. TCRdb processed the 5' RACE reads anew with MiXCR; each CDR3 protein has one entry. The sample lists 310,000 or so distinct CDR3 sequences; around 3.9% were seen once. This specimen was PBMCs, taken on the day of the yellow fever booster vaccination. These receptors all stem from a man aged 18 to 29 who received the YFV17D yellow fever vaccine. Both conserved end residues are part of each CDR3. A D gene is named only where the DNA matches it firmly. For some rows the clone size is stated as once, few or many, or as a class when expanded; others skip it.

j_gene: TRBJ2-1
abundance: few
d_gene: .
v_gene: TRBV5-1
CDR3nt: TGCGCCAGCAGCTTGGCGGGGAGAGGTAGCTATGAGCAGTTCTTC
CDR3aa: CASSLAGRGSYEQFF

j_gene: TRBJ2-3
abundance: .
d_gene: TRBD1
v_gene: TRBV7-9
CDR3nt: TGTGCCAGCATTTCAGGGACAGGGGCCACAGATACGCAGTATTTT
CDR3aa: CASISGTGATDTQYF

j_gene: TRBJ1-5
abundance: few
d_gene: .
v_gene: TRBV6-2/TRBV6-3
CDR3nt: TGTGCCACCAGCCGGGACTTCGACCCCCACAATCAGCCCCAGCATTTT
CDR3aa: CATSRDFDPHNQPQHF

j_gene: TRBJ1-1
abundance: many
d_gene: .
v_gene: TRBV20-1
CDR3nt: TGCAGTGCCCCAGTGGGGAAAGGGGACACTGAAGCTTTCTTT
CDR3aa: CSAPVGKGDTEAFF

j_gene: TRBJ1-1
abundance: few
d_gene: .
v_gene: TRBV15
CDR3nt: TGTGCCACCAGCAGAGCCCGGGCGGGGACTGAAGCTTTCTTT
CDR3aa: CATSRARAGTEAFF

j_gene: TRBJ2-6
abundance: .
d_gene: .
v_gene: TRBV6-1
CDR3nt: TGTGCCAGCATCCCTCGGGAGTGGTCTGGGGCCAACGTCCTGACTTTC
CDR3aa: CASIPREWSGANVLTF

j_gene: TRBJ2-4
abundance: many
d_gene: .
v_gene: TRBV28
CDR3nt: TGTGCCAGCAGTCCGGGTACGAGGGCCAAAAACATTCAGTACTTC
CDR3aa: CASSPGTRAKNIQYF

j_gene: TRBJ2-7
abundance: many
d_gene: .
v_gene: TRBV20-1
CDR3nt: TGCAGTGCTAGAGTATCGGACGTCCGCTACGAGCAGTACTTC
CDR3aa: CSARVSDVRYEQYF

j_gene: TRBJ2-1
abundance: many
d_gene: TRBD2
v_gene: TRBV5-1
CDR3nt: TGCGCCAGCAGCTTCACTAGCGGTTACAATGAGCAGTTCTTC
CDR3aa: CASSFTSGYNEQFF

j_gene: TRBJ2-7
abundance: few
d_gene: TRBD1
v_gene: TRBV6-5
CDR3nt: TGTGCCAGCAGTCCTGGACAGGGTGGCTACGAGCAGTACTTC
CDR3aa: CASSPGQGGYEQYF

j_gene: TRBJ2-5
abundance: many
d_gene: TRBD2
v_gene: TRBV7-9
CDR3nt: TGTGCCAGCAGCCCGGGACTAGCGGGGTTGGAGACCCAGTACTTC
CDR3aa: CASSPGLAGLETQYF

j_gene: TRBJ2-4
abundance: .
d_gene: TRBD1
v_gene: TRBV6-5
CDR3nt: TGTGCCAGCTGTGCGAGGGGGCATTCCAAAAACATTCCGTACTTC
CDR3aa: CASCARGHSKNIPYF

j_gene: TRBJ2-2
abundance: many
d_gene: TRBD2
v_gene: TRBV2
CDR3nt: TGTGCCAGCAGTTCCCTAGCGGGGGGGCCGGCAAACACCGGGGAGCTGTTTTTT
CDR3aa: CASSSLAGGPANTGELFF

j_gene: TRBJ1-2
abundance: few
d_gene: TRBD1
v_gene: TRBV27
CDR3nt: TGTGCCAGCAGTTTGTCGACTTACAGGGGAAAGTATGGCTACACCTTC
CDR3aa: CASSLSTYRGKYGYTF

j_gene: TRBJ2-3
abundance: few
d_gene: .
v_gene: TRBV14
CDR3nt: TGTGCCAGCAGCCCACATCGCGGGGGCCTCACAGATACGCAGTATTTT
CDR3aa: CASSPHRGGLTDTQYF

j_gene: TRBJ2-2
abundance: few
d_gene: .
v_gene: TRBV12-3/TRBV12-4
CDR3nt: TGTGCCAGCAGTTTAAAATCCGGGGAGCTGTTTTTT
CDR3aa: CASSLKSGELFF

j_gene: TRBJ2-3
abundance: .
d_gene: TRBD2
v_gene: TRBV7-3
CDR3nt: TGTGCCAGCAGCCGATTCAGCGGGGGCGCAGATACGCAGTATTTT
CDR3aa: CASSRFSGGADTQYF

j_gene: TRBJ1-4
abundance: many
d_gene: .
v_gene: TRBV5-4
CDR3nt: TGTGCCAGCAGCTTGGCCCAGGGTGAAAAACTGTTTTTT
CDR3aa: CASSLAQGEKLFF

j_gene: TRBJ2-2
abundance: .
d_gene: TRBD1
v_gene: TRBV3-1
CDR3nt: TGTGCCAGCAGCCAGGACAGGGGCCGGACCGGGGAGCTGTTTTTT
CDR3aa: CASSQDRGRTGELFF

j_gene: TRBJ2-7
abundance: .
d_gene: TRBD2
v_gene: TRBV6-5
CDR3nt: TGTGCCAGCATTTACTCCCTAGCGGGATCATACGAGCAGTACTTC
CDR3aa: CASIYSLAGSYEQYF

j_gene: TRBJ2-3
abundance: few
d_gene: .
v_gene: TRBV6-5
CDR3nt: TGTGCCAGCAGTTCCGAGTATATAGGGGTGGATACGCAGTATTTT
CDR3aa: CASSSEYIGVDTQYF

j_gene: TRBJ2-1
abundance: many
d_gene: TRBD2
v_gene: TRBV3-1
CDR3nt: TGTGCCAGCAGCCAAGAAATCGGGACTATGGCCTACAATGAGCAGTTCTTC
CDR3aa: CASSQEIGTMAYNEQFF

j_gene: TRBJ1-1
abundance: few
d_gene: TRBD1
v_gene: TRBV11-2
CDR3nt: TGTGCCAGCAGCCAATGGGACAGGGTCGCGATGAACACTGAAGCTTTCTTT
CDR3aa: CASSQWDRVAMNTEAFF

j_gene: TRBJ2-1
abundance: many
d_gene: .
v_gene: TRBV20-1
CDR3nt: TGCAGTGCTCGACCCTCTCACGGGGCCTACAATGAGCAGTTCTTC
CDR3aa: CSARPSHGAYNEQFF

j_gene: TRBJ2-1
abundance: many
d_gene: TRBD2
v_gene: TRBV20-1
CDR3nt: TGCAGTGCTGCCCCGGGACTAGCGCATTACAATGAGCAGTTCTTC
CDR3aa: CSAAPGLAHYNEQFF

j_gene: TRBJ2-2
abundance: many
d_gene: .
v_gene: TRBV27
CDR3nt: TGTGCCAGCAGTTTAAGGGTGATTTGGGGGGCGAACACCGGGGAGCTGTTTTTT
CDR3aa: CASSLRVIWGANTGELFF

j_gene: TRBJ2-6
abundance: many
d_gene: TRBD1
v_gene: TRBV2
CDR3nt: TGTGCCAGACAGGGGGGCGGGGCCAACGTCCTGACTTTC
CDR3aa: CARQGGGANVLTF

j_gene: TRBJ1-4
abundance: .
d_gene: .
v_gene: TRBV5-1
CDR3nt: TGCGCCAGCAGCTTGGTCGGGCAGGCAACTAATGAAAAACTGTTTTTT
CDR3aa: CASSLVGQATNEKLFF

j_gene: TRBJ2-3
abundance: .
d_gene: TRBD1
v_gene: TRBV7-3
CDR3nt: TGTGCCAGCAGCCAGCCGGGACAGGGCTTGCCAGATACGCAGTATTTT
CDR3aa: CASSQPGQGLPDTQYF

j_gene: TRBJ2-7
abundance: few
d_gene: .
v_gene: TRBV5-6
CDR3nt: TGTGCCAGCAGCTGGTACAGGACAGACGCCTACGAGCAGTACTTC
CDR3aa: CASSWYRTDAYEQYF

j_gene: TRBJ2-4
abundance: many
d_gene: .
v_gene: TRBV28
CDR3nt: TGTGCCAGCAGTCGTGATACAAACATTCAGTACTTC
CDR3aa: CASSRDTNIQYF